The rows below give T cell receptor beta chains drawn from one sample of a study of T cells in Graves' hyperthyroidism and ophthalmopathy. TCRdb re-called the multiplex PCR reads through MiXCR, storing one row per CDR3 protein. The table lists around 440,000 distinct CDR3 sequences, 15% to 19% of them singletons. The specimen was blood. These receptors all stem from a woman younger than 35 with Graves' hyperthyroidism. The CDR3 runs from the conserved cysteine through the conserved F or W. D genes are given only for firm matches. Rows may omit the clone size; those that give it use once, few, many or a size class.

j_call | d_call | clone_size | v_call | cdr3_aa | cdr3_nt
TRBJ1-2 | NA | few | TRBV14 | CASSQVGDPGYGYTF | TGTGCCAGCAGCCAAGTTGGGGACCCAGGCTATGGCTACACCTTC
TRBJ2-7 | TRBD2 | many | TRBV7-2 | CASSLEGRRLAGPYEQYF | TGTGCCAGCAGCTTAGAAGGGAGGAGACTAGCGGGACCCTACGAGCAGTACTTC
TRBJ2-1 | TRBD2 | many | TRBV18 | CASSPGSGRAYNEQFF | TGTGCCAGCTCCCCAGGTAGCGGGAGGGCGTACAATGAGCAGTTCTTC
TRBJ1-2 | NA | few | TRBV4-1 | CAPRQRPNYGYTF | TGCGCCCCCAGGCAGCGTCCTAACTATGGCTACACCTTC
TRBJ2-1 | NA | many | TRBV11-3 | CASSRFALNEQFF | TGTGCCAGCAGCCGATTTGCCCTCAATGAGCAGTTCTTC
TRBJ2-1 | TRBD2 | many | TRBV10-3 | CAISPREGSEQFF | TGTGCCATCAGTCCGCGGGAGGGTAGTGAGCAGTTCTTC
TRBJ1-4 | TRBD1 | many | TRBV6-1 | CASSKTGGSEKLFF | TGTGCCAGCAGTAAGACAGGGGGAAGCGAAAAACTGTTTTTT
TRBJ2-5 | NA | many | TRBV2 | CASSVRLARMETQYF | TGTGCCAGCAGTGTACGGTTGGCTAGAATGGAGACCCAGTACTTC
TRBJ2-1 | NA | many | TRBV12-3/TRBV12-4 | CASRPRPVGEQFF | TGTGCCAGCAGACCGAGGCCCGTCGGTGAGCAGTTCTTC
TRBJ2-7 | NA | many | TRBV6-1 | CASSVSPPRSEQYF | TGTGCCAGCAGTGTATCACCTCCCCGCTCCGAGCAGTACTTC
TRBJ2-7 | TRBD1 | many | TRBV28 | CASRGQGDQYF | TGTGCCAGCAGGGGACAGGGGGATCAGTACTTC
TRBJ1-2 | NA | few | TRBV20-1 | CSARPPTGTPNGYTF | TGCAGTGCTAGGCCCCCTACCGGGACACCCAATGGCTACACCTTC
TRBJ1-1 | NA | many | TRBV10-1 | CASSESVGKNTEAFF | TGCGCCAGCAGTGAGTCGGTGGGGAAGAACACTGAAGCTTTCTTT
TRBJ2-1 | NA | NA | TRBV20-1 | CSARVSGIYNEQFF | TGCAGTGCTAGGGTGTCGGGAATCTACAATGAGCAGTTCTTC
TRBJ2-7 | NA | many | TRBV7-3 | CASSAGAGWDEQYF | TGTGCCAGCTCCGCCGGGGCGGGGTGGGATGAGCAGTACTTC
TRBJ2-5 | TRBD1 | many | TRBV27 | CASRYGINRGRQYF | TGTGCCAGCAGATACGGAATTAACAGGGGCCGCCAGTACTTC
TRBJ1-1 | NA | many | TRBV19 | CASSIDTRYTEAFF | TGTGCCAGTAGTATAGACACCAGATACACTGAAGCTTTCTTT
TRBJ1-1 | NA | many | TRBV30 | CAWSPLRGTEAFF | TGTGCCTGGAGTCCATTACGGGGCACTGAAGCTTTCTTT
TRBJ1-1 | TRBD1 | many | TRBV6-1 | CASPLTGSNTEAFF | TGTGCCAGCCCCCTGACAGGGTCGAACACTGAAGCTTTCTTT
TRBJ1-5 | NA | NA | TRBV19 | CASSEQYSNQPQHF | TGTGCCAGTTCAGAACAGTATAGCAATCAGCCCCAGCATTTT
TRBJ2-5 | NA | few | TRBV29-1 | CSGRGLSQETQYF | TGCAGCGGGCGTGGGCTCAGCCAAGAGACCCAGTACTTC
TRBJ2-3 | TRBD2 | many | TRBV5-1 | CASSSQWTSGNTDTQYF | TGCGCCAGCAGCTCGCAGTGGACTAGCGGGAACACAGATACGCAGTATTTT
TRBJ2-7 | NA | many | TRBV7-2 | CASRSRARGGYEQYF | TGTGCCAGCAGGTCTAGAGCTAGAGGCGGCTACGAGCAGTACTTC
TRBJ1-5 | TRBD1 | many | TRBV6-1 | CATWDRAPNQPQHF | TGTGCCACGTGGGACAGGGCACCGAATCAGCCCCAGCATTTT
TRBJ2-7 | NA | NA | TRBV12-3/TRBV12-4 | CASRGGTGNSYEQYF | TGTGCCAGCAGGGGAGGGACAGGAAACTCCTACGAGCAGTACTTC
TRBJ2-5 | NA | few | TRBV20-1 | CSARVGLQETQYF | TGCAGTGCTAGAGTGGGGCTGCAAGAGACCCAGTACTTC
TRBJ1-6 | NA | many | TRBV6-1 | CASRQQGANSPLHF | TGTGCCAGCAGGCAACAGGGTGCTAATTCACCCCTCCACTTT
TRBJ2-7 | TRBD1 | few | TRBV11-2 | CASSLNRGLSEQYF | TGTGCCAGCAGCTTAAACAGGGGGCTGAGCGAGCAGTACTTC
TRBJ2-1 | NA | many | TRBV11-3 | CASSLEAGGRNNEQFF | TGTGCCAGCAGCTTAGAAGCCGGGGGTAGAAACAATGAGCAGTTCTTC
TRBJ2-7 | TRBD1 | few | TRBV19 | CASMISGTGGYEQYF | TGTGCCAGTATGATATCCGGGACAGGGGGCTACGAGCAGTACTTC
TRBJ1-3 | TRBD1 | many | TRBV20-1 | CSAEGTARNTIYF | TGCAGTGCTGAAGGGACAGCACGAAACACCATATATTTT
TRBJ2-7 | NA | NA | TRBV12-3/TRBV12-4 | CASGRGGLDEQYF | TGTGCCAGCGGGAGGGGGGGCCTTGACGAGCAGTACTTC
TRBJ1-1 | NA | many | TRBV11-2 | CASSYGRNTEAFF | TGTGCCAGCAGCTATGGGAGGAACACTGAAGCTTTCTTT
TRBJ2-4 | NA | NA | TRBV27 | CASSPGNIQYF | TGTGCCAGCAGCCCGGGAAACATTCAGTACTTC
TRBJ2-5 | NA | NA | TRBV13 | CASSSRDNEETQYF | TGTGCCAGCAGCTCCCGGGACAACGAAGAGACCCAGTACTTC
TRBJ2-5 | NA | many | TRBV9 | CASGSGPQQETQYF | TGTGCCAGCGGAAGCGGGCCCCAACAAGAGACCCAGTACTTC
TRBJ2-5 | NA | many | TRBV24-1 | CATSDPEQGRGKQETQYF | TGTGCCACCAGTGATCCCGAGCAGGGCAGGGGAAAGCAAGAGACCCAGTACTTC
TRBJ2-3 | TRBD1 | NA | TRBV5-1 | CASSFIDRATDTQYF | TGTGCCAGCAGTTTTATCGACAGGGCCACAGATACGCAGTATTTT
TRBJ2-7 | TRBD1 | many | TRBV3-1 | CASSQLGQGLREQYF | TGTGCCAGCAGCCAATTGGGACAGGGTCTACGCGAGCAGTACTTC
TRBJ1-2 | NA | few | TRBV5-5 | CASSLVRAGGNYGYTF | TGTGCCAGCAGCTTGGTGCGGGCAGGCGGTAACTATGGCTACACCTTC
TRBJ1-2 | NA | NA | TRBV5-4 | CASSRDGTGYGYTF | TGTGCCAGCAGCCGCGACGGGACTGGCTATGGCTACACCTTC
TRBJ2-7 | NA | NA | TRBV5-1 | CASSWTVPYEQYF | TGCGCCAGCAGCTGGACAGTTCCCTACGAGCAGTACTTC
TRBJ2-6 | NA | many | TRBV20-1 | CSARVTEAGSGANVLTF | TGCAGTGCTAGAGTTACGGAGGCCGGGTCTGGGGCCAACGTCCTGACTTTC
TRBJ2-3 | NA | many | TRBV2 | CASSASGDPQDTQYF | TGTGCCAGCAGTGCGAGCGGAGACCCCCAAGATACGCAGTATTTT
TRBJ2-1 | TRBD2 | few | TRBV7-9 | CASSLVASGYNEQFF | TGTGCCAGCAGCTTAGTGGCTAGCGGTTACAATGAGCAGTTCTTC
TRBJ2-1 | TRBD2 | NA | TRBV6-2/TRBV6-3 | CASTPLRGGASYEQFF | TGTGCCAGCACCCCGTTGCGCGGGGGGGCCTCCTATGAGCAGTTCTTC
TRBJ2-5 | NA | NA | TRBV30 | CAWMPWQETQYF | TGTGCCTGGATGCCGTGGCAAGAGACCCAGTACTTC
TRBJ1-2 | TRBD1 | many | TRBV2 | CASSEVGQGRGGYTF | TGTGCCAGCAGTGAAGTGGGACAGGGGAGGGGTGGCTACACCTTC
TRBJ2-7 | NA | many | TRBV11-2 | CASSLDYSSIGGQYF | TGTGCCAGCAGCTTAGATTACTCCTCAATAGGCGGGCAGTACTTC
TRBJ1-5 | NA | many | TRBV2 | CASRSVGPQHF | TGTGCCAGCAGATCAGTTGGGCCCCAGCATTTT
TRBJ2-6 | NA | NA | TRBV10-3 | CAITTDRKSGANVLTF | TGTGCCATCACTACGGACAGAAAGTCTGGGGCCAACGTCCTGACTTTC
TRBJ1-2 | NA | many | TRBV6-1 | CASSSLIGGLGGYTF | TGTGCCAGCAGTTCTTTAATTGGGGGTTTGGGAGGCTACACCTTC
TRBJ2-1 | NA | NA | TRBV12-3/TRBV12-4 | CASSFIQGLGNEQFF | TGTGCCAGCAGTTTTATCCAGGGTCTAGGTAATGAGCAGTTCTTC
TRBJ2-2 | TRBD1 | many | TRBV7-9 | CNVRDRADTGELFF | TGCAACGTCAGAGACAGGGCGGACACCGGGGAGCTGTTTTTT
TRBJ2-1 | NA | many | TRBV2 | CANNFRRARYNEQFF | TGTGCCAACAACTTCCGGAGGGCCCGCTACAATGAGCAGTTCTTC
TRBJ1-2 | NA | many | TRBV30 | CAWSVRDSFSHGYTF | TGTGCCTGGAGTGTAAGGGACTCCTTTTCGCATGGCTACACCTTC
TRBJ2-7 | TRBD1 | many | TRBV20-1 | CSAQPSTGTATYEQYF | TGCAGTGCGCAACCCTCAACCGGGACAGCGACCTACGAGCAGTACTTC
TRBJ2-1 | NA | NA | TRBV30 | CAWSALTGGFYNEQFF | TGTGCCTGGAGTGCTTTGACTGGAGGATTCTACAATGAGCAGTTCTTC
TRBJ2-2 | NA | many | TRBV11-2 | CASSGVGGELFF | TGTGCCAGCAGCGGTGTGGGCGGGGAGCTGTTTTTT